These 29 T cell receptor beta chains were all obtained from the same sample, sequenced in a study of blood T cell repertoires in COVID-19. The table came from immunoSEQ multiplex PCR; TCRdb's copy has only in-frame clones and leaves some out. The table records under 450,000 clones, approximately 80% of them present only once. Input material: peripheral blood. These TCRs come from a human donor with acute or convalescent COVID-19. The donor label of this sample is uncertain.

This sequence joins TRBV19 and TRBJ2-3, with D possibly TRBD2 on 5 matching bases. Trimming shortened V by 6 bases and J by 6 bases, and 19 bases separated the two germline ends. The CDR3 has 15 residues. Germline CDR1 and CDR2: LNHDA and SQIVND (reference sequence). The CDR3 region is CASSPNARSGDTQYF. CDR3 bases: TGTGCCAGTAGCCCCAATGCCCGAAGCGGCGATACGCAGTATTTT.

This clone was detected only a few times. This chain links TRBV30 with TRBJ2-3; 14 bases agree with TRBD2. Germline V gene sequence: CDR1 GTSNPN, CDR2 SVGIG (reference sequence). The CDR3 is made up of 15 amino acids. The V and J ends lost 1 base and 7 bases, in that order; junction bases with no gene match: 4. In DNA, the CDR3 is TGTGCCTGGAGTGGACTAGCGGGAGGGAGGAATACGCAGTATTTT. Translation: CAWSGLAGGRNTQYF.

V and J are TRBV28 and TRBJ2-7; possibly TRBD2 for D (5 bases). V was trimmed by 7 bases and J by 6 bases, leaving 13 bases between them. The CDR3 is 12 residues long. The germline V gene has CDR1 MDHEN and CDR2 SYDVKM. CDR3 in DNA: TGTGCCAGCAATCGAGGGTGGGGCGAGCAGTACTTC. It specifies CASNRGWGEQYF.

The rearrangement uses TRBV5-8 and TRBJ1-5, with D possibly matching TRBD1 (5 bases). This CDR3 is built from 15 residues. The V and J ends lost 2 bases and 4 bases respectively, with 13 bases between them. CDR1 SGHTS and CDR2 YDEGEE come from the germline V gene. The CDR3 DNA is TGTGCCAGCAGCTTAGACACAGGCTTAAATCAGCCCCAGCATTTT. It yields the protein CASSLDTGLNQPQHF.

As DNA, the CDR3 is TGTGCCAGCTCACCGTCGGGGGTAGCCGGGGCCAACGTCCTGACTTTC. It translates to CASSPSGVAGANVLTF. The chain recombines TRBV18 with TRBJ2-6; perhaps TRBD2 as D (6 bases). CDR3 length: 16 residues. Between the trimmed V and J ends, which lost 3 bases and 4 bases, there was a span of 13 bases. Germline lookup yields CDR1 KGHSH and CDR2 LQKENI.

The chain links TRBV18 to TRBJ2-3; D uncertain. The V gene lost 3 bases and the J gene lost 4 bases, with 8 bases spanning the gap. This CDR3 comprises 13 residues. Germline CDR1 is KGHSH and CDR2 is LQKENI. The CDR3 here is CASSPSHSDTQYF. CDR3 nucleotides: TGTGCCAGCTCACCGTCTCACTCAGATACGCAGTATTTT. The entire variable domain, with the rest obtained from reference TRBV18 and TRBJ2-3, is as follows: NAGVMQNPRHLVRRRGQEARLRCSPMKGHSHVYWYRQLPEEGLKFMVYLQKENIIDESGMPKERFSAEFPKEGPSILRIQQVVRGDSAAYFCASSPSHSDTQYFGPGTRLTVL.

V and J are TRBV30 and TRBJ1-5; TRBD1 agrees at 7 bases. V gave up 4 bases and J gave up 3 bases; unmatched junction bases: 6. This CDR3 is built from 14 residues. Germline loops: CDR1 GTSNPN, CDR2 SVGIG (reference sequence). The CDR3 DNA sequence: TGTGCCTGGAAAGTGACAGGGAACAATCAGCCCCAGCATTTT. Translated, it gives CAWKVTGNNQPQHF.

The V gene is TRBV6-4, the J gene TRBJ1-1, with 7 bases fitting TRBD1. Per the germline V gene, CDR1 is MRHNA and CDR2 is SNTAGT. CDR3 length: 20 residues. The J segment lost 3 bases and the V segment lost 0 bases, leaving 19 bases of the junction unmatched. DNA for the CDR3: TGTGCCAGCAGTGACTCGATTGTAATCCGACAGGGAAGAGGAGACACTGAAGCTTTCTTT. Translating gives CASSDSIVIRQGRGDTEAFF.

This clone was seen only once. This chain joins TRBV3-1 (or the pseudogene TRBV3-2) and TRBJ1-2, with TRBD1 matching 8 bases. The CDR3 totals 12 residues. Germline assignment: CDR1 LGHDT and CDR2 YNNKEL (reference sequence). The ends lost 6 bases at V and 6 bases at J; junction bases unmatched: 3. The CDR3 region is CASRDRVDGYTF. Here the CDR3 DNA reads TGTGCCAGCAGGGACAGGGTCGATGGCTACACCTTC.

The DNA for the CDR3 is TGCGCCAGCAGGGAGGGTTTGAACACTGAAGCTTTCTTT. As protein: CASREGLNTEAFF. V and J are TRBV5-1 and TRBJ1-1; D is unclear. From germline, CDR1 is SGHRS and CDR2 YFSETQ. V shed 5 bases and J shed 0 bases, with 8 bases lying between them. The CDR3 is made up of 13 amino acids.

The chain has TRBV5-1 and TRBJ1-6; 7 nucleotides agree with TRBD1. This CDR3 has 15 amino acids. Germline V CDR1 and CDR2: SGHRS, YFSETQ. Trimming at V came to 2 bases and at J to 5 bases, leaving 4 bases not matched to a gene. CDR3 loop: CASSFQGTDNSPLHF. The CDR3 nucleotides are TGCGCCAGCAGCTTTCAGGGGACAGATAATTCACCCCTCCACTTT.

This chain joins TRBV5-1 and TRBJ2-5, with 11 bases that match TRBD2. The CDR3 is 15 residues long. The V gene end was trimmed by 5 bases and the J gene end by 4 bases; junction bases not matched to a gene: 7. CDR1 and CDR2 from the germline V gene are SGHRS and YFSETQ. The CDR3 loop reads CASRFLLAGGETQYF. The CDR3 DNA sequence: TGCGCCAGCAGGTTTCTTCTAGCGGGAGGAGAGACCCAGTACTTC.

The chain couples TRBV28 to TRBJ2-7; 10 positions match TRBD1. The junction had 11 bases not matched to a gene; V was cut back by 5 bases and J by 7 bases. CDR3 length: 15 amino acids. Germline V gene lookup returns CDR1 MDHEN and CDR2 SYDVKM. The CDR3 is CASSGTGTGVPEQYF. Here the CDR3 DNA reads TGTGCCAGCAGTGGGACCGGGACAGGGGTTCCTGAGCAGTACTTC.

The chain has TRBV2 and TRBJ1-1, with TRBD1 as a possible D gene (5 bases). Germline V gene sequence: CDR1 SNHLY, CDR2 FYNNEI. V lost 10 bases and J 4 bases, leaving 16 bases between the germline ends. This CDR3 is built from 13 residues. The CDR3 coding sequence is TGTGCCAATCGGAAGAACGGGGGCACTGAAGCTTTCTTT. Protein product: CANRKNGGTEAFF.

V gene TRBV2 combines with J gene TRBJ2-3; the match to TRBD2 covers 10 bases. Unmatched junction bases numbered 7, after V lost 1 base and J lost 3 bases. The CDR3 has 17 residues. Germline CDR1 and CDR2: SNHLY and FYNNEI. The CDR3 protein is CASSEVETSGTTDTQYF. As DNA, the CDR3 is TGTGCCAGCAGTGAAGTTGAAACTAGCGGGACAACAGATACGCAGTATTTT.

As regards this clone: Different DNA sequences within this sample yield the same CDR3. The chain couples TRBV27 to TRBJ2-7, with a possible D match to TRBD2 (5 bases). This CDR3 region has 13 residues. Germline V gives CDR1 MNHEY, CDR2 SMNVEV (reference sequence). V was clipped by 2 bases and J by 0 bases, with 5 bases between them. CDR3 amino acids: CASSLGLSYEQYF. CDR3 nucleotides: TGTGCCAGCAGTTTAGGACTCTCCTACGAGCAGTACTTC.

On this clone: A much larger clone sits a single nucleotide away, making a read error possible. This chain joins TRBV2 and TRBJ1-2; a possible D gene is TRBD1 (6 bases). The CDR3 contains 10 residues. The germline V and J ends were trimmed by 11 bases and 3 bases, with 7 bases remaining between them. Germline CDR1 and CDR2: SNHLY and FYNNEI. CDR3: CAAGDYGYTF. The CDR3 nucleotides read TGTGCCGCAGGGGACTATGGCTACACCTTC. Combining the CDR3 with reference TRBV2 and TRBJ1-2 gives the whole variable domain EPEVTQTPSHQVTQMGQEVILRCVPISNHLYFYWYRQILGQKVEFLVSFYNNEISEKSEIFDDQFSVERPDGSNFTLKIRSTKLEDSAMYFCAAGDYGYTFGSGTRLTVV.

This chain links TRBV30 with TRBJ2-5; TRBD1 might be the D (6 bases). CDR1 and CDR2 from the germline V gene are GTSNPN and SVGIG (reference sequence). Trimming pared 7 bases from V and 3 bases from J, leaving 12 bases between. This CDR3 has 12 residues. The CDR3 nucleotides read TGTGCCTCTGGCAACAGGGAAGAGACCCAGTACTTC. It specifies CASGNREETQYF.

The CDR3 nucleotides read TGTGCCAGCAGTTGGAGGGGGCGCACTGAAGCTTTCTTT. Amino acids: CASSWRGRTEAFF. This chain connects TRBV28 to TRBJ1-1, with 7 bases fitting TRBD1. Germline CDR1 reads MDHEN; CDR2 reads SYDVKM. V shed 4 bases, J shed 4 bases, and the junction held 3 bases outside the gene matches. This CDR3 has 13 amino acids.

J is TRBJ1-2 and V is TRBV11-2; D remains unclear. V dropped 2 bases and J dropped 2 bases, with 9 bases sitting between them. Germline V CDR1 and CDR2: SGHAT, FQNNGV. This CDR3 is built from 14 residues. The DNA for the CDR3 is TGTGCCAGCAGCTTAACTAGGGTAAACTATGGCTACACCTTC. The encoded protein is CASSLTRVNYGYTF.

The chain employs TRBV11-2 and TRBJ1-5; D gene ambiguous. V dropped 2 bases and J dropped 3 bases, with 8 bases sitting between them. This CDR3 is built from 14 residues. CDR1 and CDR2 (germline): SGHAT, FQNNGV. CDR3 region: CASSLIGDNQPQHF. CDR3 nucleotides: TGTGCCAGCAGCTTAATCGGGGACAATCAGCCCCAGCATTTT.

This chain uses TRBV7-6 with TRBJ2-1; 9 positions match TRBD2. The CDR3 length is 17 residues. CDR1 and CDR2 from the germline V gene are SGHVS and FNYEAQ. The ends lost 4 bases at V and 5 bases at J; junction bases unmatched: 12. This CDR3 reads CASSSRSWTSVNNEQFF. In nucleotides, the CDR3 is TGTGCCAGCAGCTCGCGGAGTTGGACTAGCGTGAACAATGAGCAGTTCTTC.

The DNA of the CDR3 is TGTGCCAGCAGTTTAGGACAGGGCCCGAAGTACTTC. Amino acid sequence: CASSLGQGPKYF. The chain couples TRBV27 to TRBJ2-7; TRBD1 aligns across 8 bases. The CDR3 runs to 12 residues. The V and J ends lost 2 bases and 11 bases, in that order; junction bases with no gene match: 5. Germline loops: CDR1 MNHEY, CDR2 SMNVEV (reference sequence).

On this clone: Other nucleotide sequences in the sample specify the same CDR3. The chain recombines TRBV7-9 with TRBJ2-7; D remains ambiguous. Germline V gives CDR1 SEHNR, CDR2 FQNEAQ (reference sequence). The CDR3 spans 14 residues. V lost 0 bases to trimming and J lost 2 bases, with 8 bases between them. The CDR3 DNA follows: TGTGCCAGCAGCTTAGCCGATGGCACCTACGAGCAGTACTTC. Protein sequence: CASSLADGTYEQYF.

The CDR3 reads CASSTDRGNNQPQHF. Written as DNA, the CDR3 is TGTGCCAGTAGTACGGACAGGGGGAACAATCAGCCCCAGCATTTT. J is TRBJ1-5 and V is TRBV19, with 10 bases identical to TRBD1. Germline CDR1 is LNHDA and CDR2 is SQIVND (reference sequence). V was clipped by 4 bases and J by 3 bases; unmatched bases: 3. The CDR3 loop spans 15 amino acids.

This chain links TRBV18 with TRBJ1-1; TRBD1 is a possible D gene (5 bases). Per germline, CDR1 KGHSH and CDR2 LQKENI. V lost 0 bases and J lost 8, with 13 bases in between. The CDR3 extends over 14 amino acids. CDR3 protein: CASSPPNGGGEAFF. The CDR3 DNA is TGTGCCAGCTCACCACCGAATGGGGGAGGGGAAGCTTTCTTT. Complete variable domain (other parts from reference TRBV18 and TRBJ1-1): NAGVMQNPRHLVRRRGQEARLRCSPMKGHSHVYWYRQLPEEGLKFMVYLQKENIIDESGMPKERFSAEFPKEGPSILRIQQVVRGDSAAYFCASSPPNGGGEAFFGQGTRLTVV.

The J gene is TRBJ1-1, the V gene TRBV19; D might be TRBD1 (5 bases). Germline assignment: CDR1 LNHDA and CDR2 SQIVND (reference sequence). CDR3 length: 13 amino acids. V dropped 3 bases and J dropped 4 bases, with 9 bases sitting between them. The CDR3 here is CASSIRGITEAFF. The CDR3 DNA is TGTGCCAGTAGTATCCGGGGGATCACTGAAGCTTTCTTT.

V usage is TRBV24-1 and J usage is TRBJ2-3; D possibly corresponds to TRBD2 (7 bases). The CDR3 length is 16 residues. Germline V CDR1 and CDR2: KGHDR, SFDVKD. Trimming shortened V by 5 bases and J by 2 bases, and 16 bases separated the two germline ends. The CDR3 is CATSGGGGGYTDTQYF. CDR3 bases: TGTGCCACCAGTGGCGGGGGCGGGGGTTACACAGATACGCAGTATTTT.

The V call is TRBV9, the J call TRBJ2-3, with 7 bases lining up with TRBD2. The V segment lost 0 bases and the J segment 2 bases; nucleotides outside the gene matches: 3. The CDR3 runs 15 residues. Germline V gene data show CDR1 as SGDLS and CDR2 as YYNGEE. As DNA, the CDR3 is TGTGCCAGCAGCGTAGACGGGAGGTCCACAGATACGCAGTATTTT. Encoded protein: CASSVDGRSTDTQYF.